The 28 T cell receptor beta chains listed next were all sequenced from one sample in a study of PD-L1 blockade in urothelial cancer. The assay was immunoSEQ multiplex PCR, and TCRdb's table has in-frame clones only and misses some. The repertoire includes more than 75,000 clones, roughly 84% of them detected once, and 2% to 2.5% sits in the top ten. The time point denotes: pretreatment peripheral blood. Specimen: PBMCs, collected around atezolizumab (anti-PD-L1) treatment. The source is a man aged 55 to 70 with urothelial cancer.

This clone was found once. The rearrangement uses TRBV6-1 and TRBJ2-1; TRBD1 matches at 8 bases. With V trimmed by 6 bases and J by 4 bases, 5 bases remained unmatched. This CDR3 comprises 14 residues. The germline CDR1 and CDR2 sequences are MNHNS and SASEGT. CDR3: CASSDRGSYNEQFF. CDR3 sequence (DNA): TGTGCCAGCAGCGACAGGGGCAGTTACAATGAGCAGTTCTTC.

The rearrangement links TRBV27 to TRBJ2-5; 9 positions agree with TRBD1. The CDR3 spans 13 residues. Per the germline V gene, CDR1 is MNHEY and CDR2 is SMNVEV (reference sequence). The V segment lost 7 bases and the J segment 5 bases; nucleotides outside the gene matches: 5. CDR3 amino acids: CASTTGQGETQYF. The CDR3 DNA reads as TGTGCCAGCACAACAGGACAGGGGGAGACCCAGTACTTC.

The rearrangement links TRBV19 to TRBJ2-1; D is undetermined. Germline CDR1 and CDR2: LNHDA and SQIVND (reference sequence). Trimming removed 3 bases from V and 0 bases from J, with 9 bases in between. The CDR3 length is 15 residues. Here the CDR3 DNA reads TGTGCCAGTAGTATCCAGGTGAGCTCCTACAATGAGCAGTTCTTC. Protein: CASSIQVSSYNEQFF.

The CDR3 reads CASSVGSSGANVLTF. In nucleotides, the CDR3 is TGTGCCAGTAGTGTGGGGAGCTCTGGGGCCAACGTCCTGACTTTC. The chain is built from TRBV19 and TRBJ2-6, with D tentatively TRBD2 (5 bases). With 5 bases removed from V and 0 bases from J, the gap between germline ends came to 8 bases. CDR1 and CDR2 from the germline V gene are LNHDA and SQIVND (reference sequence). The CDR3 is 15 amino acids.

V and J are TRBV5-8 and TRBJ1-5, with 8 bases fitting TRBD1. Germline lookup yields CDR1 SGHTS and CDR2 YDEGEE. There are 13 residues in the CDR3. V gave up 5 bases and J gave up 5 bases; unmatched junction bases: 3. The CDR3 bases are TGTGCCAGCAGGGGACAGGACTATCAGCCCCAGCATTTT. This encodes CASRGQDYQPQHF.

The CDR3 region has the DNA TGTGCCAGTAGTATAGCAAGGAGACCTACTGAACGGAACACCGGGGAGCTGTTTTTT. Translating it yields CASSIARRPTERNTGELFF. The rearrangement uses TRBV19 and TRBJ2-2; D is ambiguous. From germline, CDR1 is LNHDA and CDR2 SQIVND (reference sequence). Trimming took 1 base from V and 1 from J, leaving 19 bases between them. The CDR3 spans 19 residues.

This rearrangement joins TRBV11-3 to TRBJ1-5, with D possibly matching TRBD1 (6 bases). This CDR3 region has 14 residues. V lost 4 bases and J lost 7, with 14 bases in between. Looked up from germline, CDR1 is SGHNT and CDR2 is YENEEA. The DNA of the CDR3 is TGTGCCAGCAGCTGGGGGCAGGGGAGACAGCCCCAGCATTTT. It codes for CASSWGQGRQPQHF.

The chain uses TRBV6-1 and TRBJ2-3; D might be TRBD1 (5 bases). V lost 4 bases to trimming and J lost 2 bases, with 13 bases between them. CDR1 is MNHNS and CDR2 is SASEGT in the germline V gene. The CDR3 runs to 15 residues. The chain's CDR3 is CASSGRVGNTDTQYF. Here the CDR3 DNA reads TGTGCCAGCAGTGGCAGGGTGGGAAACACAGATACGCAGTATTTT.

The chain combines TRBV9 with TRBJ2-1; 7 bases map to TRBD2. Germline-derived CDR1 and CDR2 are SGDLS and YYNGEE. V was pared by 0 bases and J by 9 bases, with 6 bases of the junction left unmatched. The CDR3 has 14 amino acids. The CDR3 spells CASSVGRGRIEQFF. CDR3 DNA sequence: TGTGCCAGCAGCGTAGGGCGGGGGAGAATTGAGCAGTTCTTC.

The sample holds a few counts of this clone. V and J are TRBV7-9 and TRBJ2-2; a possible D gene is TRBD2 (6 bases). Between the trimmed V and J ends, which lost 4 bases and 6 bases, there was a span of 15 bases. Germline values: CDR1 SEHNR, CDR2 FQNEAQ (reference sequence). This CDR3 contains 15 residues. The CDR3 loop reads CASSSRTSRSGELFF. The CDR3 region has the DNA TGTGCCAGCAGCTCAAGAACTAGCAGGTCCGGGGAGCTGTTTTTT.

The chain uses TRBV6-6 and TRBJ1-2, with TRBD1 matching over 8 bases. With V trimmed by 6 bases and J by 8 bases, 11 bases remained unmatched. The CDR3 sequence is 14 residues long. Germline-derived CDR1 and CDR2 are MNHNY and SVGAGI (reference sequence). The CDR3: CASSTSDRAGGYTF. The CDR3 DNA reads as TGTGCCAGCAGCACCTCGGACAGGGCGGGCGGCTACACCTTC.

V gene TRBV7-2 combines with J gene TRBJ2-3; 12 bases are shared with TRBD2. This CDR3 is built from 14 residues. Losses at the gene ends were 5 bases for V and 4 bases for J; bases not matched to a gene: 1. CDR1 is SGHTA and CDR2 is FQGNSA in the germline V gene. The CDR3 DNA follows: TGTGCCAGCAGCACTAGCGGGGGGTCAGATACGCAGTATTTT. It is translated as CASSTSGGSDTQYF.

The chain couples TRBV11-2 to TRBJ2-5; possible D gene TRBD2, 5 bases. The J call may be in error: the DNA end matches TRBJ2-7 better. Germline V gene lookup returns CDR1 SGHAT and CDR2 FQNNGV. The CDR3 is made up of 15 amino acids. This CDR3 is CASSLARGISYEQYF. CDR3 DNA: TGTGCCAGCAGCTTAGCTCGGGGAATCTCCTACGAGCAGTACTTC.

This rearrangement joins TRBV4-3 to TRBJ2-1, with 11 nucleotides matching TRBD2. Germline V lookup: CDR1 LGHNA, CDR2 YSLEER. The CDR3 runs to 19 residues. The J segment lost 6 bases and the V segment lost 0 bases, leaving 13 bases of the junction unmatched. CDR3 protein: CASSQDRGTSGLLANEQFF. The DNA of the CDR3 is TGCGCCAGCAGCCAAGATCGAGGGACTAGCGGTTTATTAGCCAATGAGCAGTTCTTC.

This clone is a singleton in its sample. This chain joins TRBV18 and TRBJ2-7, with a tentative D call TRBD1 (6 bases). Trimming shortened V by 2 bases and J by 0 bases, and 11 bases separated the two germline ends. Germline CDR1 KGHSH, CDR2 LQKENI. This CDR3 spans 15 amino acids. CDR3 DNA: TGTGCCAGCTCACCAAGTCAGGGGACCTCCTACGAGCAGTACTTC. This encodes CASSPSQGTSYEQYF. The complete variable domain, with remaining parts taken from reference TRBV18 and TRBJ2-7, reads NAGVMQNPRHLVRRRGQEARLRCSPMKGHSHVYWYRQLPEEGLKFMVYLQKENIIDESGMPKERFSAEFPKEGPSILRIQQVVRGDSAAYFCASSPSQGTSYEQYFGPGTRLTVT.

The chain links TRBV7-2 to TRBJ2-7; the match to TRBD1 covers 7 bases. This CDR3 spans 15 amino acids. Unmatched junction bases numbered 3, after V lost 1 base and J lost 0 bases. Looked up from germline, CDR1 is SGHTA and CDR2 is FQGNSA. CDR3 amino acids: CASSLDRGYSYEQYF. CDR3 sequence (DNA): TGTGCCAGCAGCTTAGACAGGGGCTACTCCTACGAGCAGTACTTC.

This clone is a singleton in its sample. The chain recombines TRBV30 with TRBJ1-2, with D possibly being TRBD1 (5 bases). The CDR3 has 13 residues. The germline V gene has CDR1 GTSNPN and CDR2 SVGIG (reference sequence). V lost 5 bases and J lost 1, with 11 bases in between. CDR3 nucleotide sequence: TGTGCCTGGGACAGATCCATTAACTATGGCTACACCTTC. It translates to CAWDRSINYGYTF.

The CDR3 spells CASSLARVIGRDEQFF. The CDR3 DNA is TGTGCCAGCAGCTTAGCGAGGGTTATAGGCCGGGATGAGCAGTTCTTC. This chain joins TRBV7-2 and TRBJ2-1, with TRBD2 as a possible D gene (5 bases). Per germline, CDR1 SGHTA and CDR2 FQGNSA. V dropped 0 bases and J dropped 8 bases, with 17 bases sitting between them. This CDR3 contains 16 residues.

This clone was observed a handful of times. The chain uses TRBV9 and TRBJ2-1; 8 nucleotides line up with TRBD2. Germline CDR1 SGDLS, CDR2 YYNGEE. V dropped 7 bases and J dropped 7; count of bases not matched to a gene: 13. The CDR3 loop spans 15 amino acids. CDR3 in amino acids: CASGLGGGRGNEQFF. CDR3 sequence (DNA): TGTGCCAGCGGCCTCGGGGGGGGGCGAGGGAATGAGCAGTTCTTC.

The chain carries TRBV4-1 and TRBJ1-1; TRBD1 aligns across 12 bases. Germline V gene data show CDR1 as MGHRA and CDR2 as YSYEKL. J was trimmed by 1 base and V by 3 bases; bases with no gene match: 0. The CDR3 sequence is 15 residues long. The CDR3 region is CASSQGQGANTEAFF. The CDR3 coding sequence is TGCGCCAGCAGCCAGGGACAGGGGGCGAACACTGAAGCTTTCTTT.

The V and J genes are TRBV5-5 and TRBJ2-1; no clear D gene. CDR3 length equals 11 residues. Germline loops: CDR1 SGHKS, CDR2 YYEKEE (reference sequence). V lost 6 bases and J lost 4, with 5 bases in between. The CDR3 DNA follows: TGTGCCAGCACCCTGTACAATGAGCAGTTCTTC. This sequence encodes CASTLYNEQFF.

The rearrangement links TRBV7-9 to TRBJ2-3; no definite D call. CDR1 and CDR2 (germline): SEHNR, FQNEAQ (reference sequence). The CDR3 consists of 12 residues. V dropped 5 bases and J dropped 5 bases, with 8 bases sitting between them. The CDR3 sequence: CASSPKLDTQYF. CDR3 bases: TGTGCCAGCAGCCCTAAATTAGATACGCAGTATTTT.

This clone was seen only once. The V and J genes are TRBV27 and TRBJ2-7; no firm D call. With 4 bases removed from V and 2 bases from J, the gap between germline ends came to 9 bases. The CDR3 has 13 residues. Germline loops: CDR1 MNHEY, CDR2 SMNVEV (reference sequence). The CDR3 region has the DNA TGTGCCAGCAGTTCAGGTTCGGCCTACGAGCAGTACTTC. Translated, it gives CASSSGSAYEQYF.

On this clone: The same CDR3 is also encoded by other DNA sequences in this sample. V is TRBV7-3 and J is TRBJ2-3; no reliable D call. This CDR3 is built from 12 residues. CDR1 and CDR2 (germline): SGHTA, FQGTGA. V was pared by 6 bases and J by 0 bases, with 4 bases between. CDR3 in amino acids: CASSSSTDTQYF. The CDR3 DNA sequence: TGTGCCAGCAGTTCTAGCACAGATACGCAGTATTTT.

The chain is built from TRBV6-1 and TRBJ1-5; 8 bases map to TRBD1. With 7 bases clipped from V and 6 bases from J, the junction kept 8 bases outside the gene matches. This CDR3 has 14 residues. Germline V gene lookup returns CDR1 MNHNS and CDR2 SASEGT. CDR3 sequence reads: CASTETGAAQPQHF. CDR3 nucleotide sequence: TGTGCCAGCACTGAGACAGGGGCGGCTCAGCCCCAGCATTTT.

This clone was detected a few times. The chain uses TRBV4-1 and TRBJ2-7, with D possibly TRBD1 on 7 matching bases. Germline CDR1 MGHRA, CDR2 YSYEKL. The CDR3 spans 14 residues. V was pared by 6 bases and J by 0 bases, with 12 bases between. Here the CDR3 reads CASRRDRSSYEQYF. As DNA, the CDR3 is TGCGCCAGCAGGCGGGACAGAAGCTCCTACGAGCAGTACTTC.

J is TRBJ2-7 and V is TRBV10-3, with 11 nucleotides matching TRBD2. The CDR3 loop spans 14 amino acids. Germline loops: CDR1 ENHRY, CDR2 SYGVKD. V shed 6 bases and J 7 bases; nucleotides not matched to a gene: 8. The DNA of the CDR3 is TGTGCCATCAGAGGACTAGCGGGCCAGAAAGAGCAGTACTTC. It encodes CAIRGLAGQKEQYF.

The chain has TRBV5-6 and TRBJ2-5, with a tentative D call TRBD2 (5 bases). V lost 0 bases, J lost 7 bases, and 7 bases lay in between. The CDR3 loop spans 12 amino acids. The V gene's germline CDR1 is SGHDT and CDR2 YYEEEE. The CDR3 loop is CASSLGLATQYF. In DNA form, the CDR3 reads TGTGCCAGCAGCTTGGGTCTAGCGACCCAGTACTTC.